Following are 28 T cell receptor beta chains from one sample sequenced in a study of cytomegalovirus exposure and HLA in healthy donors. The PCR used 60 Vbeta and 13 Jbeta primers. Assay used: immunoSEQ multiplex PCR; TCRdb lists only in-frame clones, some missing. The sample contains about 120,000 clones, roughly 65% of which appear only once. The sequencing input was PBMCs. These receptors were obtained from a man aged 40-49 years in good health and CMV-seropositive.

The chain recombines TRBV5-1 with TRBJ1-5; tentative D call: TRBD1 (5 bases). The germline V gene encodes CDR1 SGHRS and CDR2 YFSETQ. Trimming removed 0 bases from V and 1 base from J, with 8 bases in between. The CDR3 extends over 15 amino acids. CDR3 amino acids: CASSLDQGSNQPQHF. The CDR3 DNA is TGCGCCAGCAGCTTGGATCAGGGCAGCAATCAGCCCCAGCATTTT.

This chain connects TRBV11-2 to TRBJ1-4; TRBD1 matches 7 bases. CDR1 SGHAT and CDR2 FQNNGV come from the germline V gene. J was trimmed by 3 bases and V by 1 base; bases with no gene match: 5. The length of the CDR3 is 16 residues. DNA of the CDR3: TGTGCCAGCAGCTTAGGACCGGGACAGCCTAATGAAAAACTGTTTTTT. It encodes CASSLGPGQPNEKLFF. The variable domain in full, completed from reference TRBV11-2 and TRBJ1-4, reads EAGVAQSPRYKIIEKRQSVAFWCNPISGHATLYWYQQILGQGPKLLIQFQNNGVVDDSQLPKDRFSAERLKGVDSTLKIQPAKLEDSAVYLCASSLGPGQPNEKLFFGSGTQLSVL.

The genes are TRBV19 and TRBJ2-7; D unresolved. Per germline, CDR1 LNHDA and CDR2 SQIVND (reference sequence). V lost 3 bases and J lost 0, with 9 bases in between. The CDR3 is 14 amino acids. The CDR3 DNA reads TGTGCCAGTAGTATGGGTAGCAACTCCTACGAGCAGTACTTC. It is translated as CASSMGSNSYEQYF.

The chain uses TRBV19 and TRBJ2-7; tentatively, D is TRBD1 (8 bases). The germline gives CDR1 LNHDA, CDR2 SQIVND (reference sequence). The V end was cut by 6 bases, the J end by 4 bases, with 19 bases between. This CDR3 is 15 amino acids long. Here the CDR3 DNA reads TGTGCCAGTAGAAGGACAGGGAGGGTTGGGTACGAGCAGTACTTC. Encoded protein: CASRRTGRVGYEQYF.

This clone occurred a few times. This rearrangement joins TRBV6-1 to TRBJ1-5, with 9 bases that match TRBD1. The germline V gene has CDR1 MNHNS and CDR2 SASEGT. The ends lost 8 bases at V and 4 bases at J; junction bases unmatched: 3. This CDR3 is built from 13 residues. CDR3 in amino acids: CASAGTGNQPQHF. The CDR3 DNA is TGTGCCAGCGCCGGGACAGGGAATCAGCCCCAGCATTTT.

The chain uses TRBV6-5 and TRBJ1-2; no clear D. Trimming removed 2 bases at V and 8 bases at J, with 18 bases between. The CDR3 totals 15 residues. CDR1 is MNHEY, CDR2 SVGAGI, per germline. In nucleotides, the CDR3 is TGTGCCAGCAGTTACATCGGGGAAGGTACTAAGGGCTACACCTTC. Its protein is CASSYIGEGTKGYTF.

V and J are TRBV4-1 and TRBJ2-5; 9 bases fit TRBD1. The V gene end was trimmed by 1 base and the J gene end by 5 bases; junction bases not matched to a gene: 11. Germline assignment: CDR1 MGHRA and CDR2 YSYEKL. The CDR3 spans 17 residues. The CDR3 protein is CASSQANPGQGQETQYF. The CDR3 DNA reads as TGCGCCAGCAGCCAAGCTAACCCGGGACAGGGCCAGGAGACCCAGTACTTC.

The chain is built from TRBV28 and TRBJ1-4; weak D call: TRBD1 (5 bases). Germline-derived CDR1 and CDR2 are MDHEN and SYDVKM. This CDR3 has 15 amino acids. V gave up 2 bases and J gave up 3 bases, with 10 bases separating them. For the CDR3, the DNA is TGTGCCAGCAGTTTAGGGGGGGTAGCTAATGAAAAACTGTTTTTT. Protein sequence: CASSLGGVANEKLFF. Complete variable domain (other parts from reference TRBV28 and TRBJ1-4): DVKVTQSSRYLVKRTGEKVFLECVQDMDHENMFWYRQDPGLGLRLIYFSYDVKMKEKGDIPEGYSVSREKKERFSLILESASTNQTSMYLCASSLGGVANEKLFFGSGTQLSVL.

This clone was recorded a few times. V usage is TRBV7-8 and J usage is TRBJ2-5, with unresolved D. Trimming removed 2 bases at V and 5 bases at J, with 9 bases between. CDR1 is SGHVS, CDR2 FQNEAQ, per germline. The CDR3 has 13 amino acids. The CDR3 DNA reads as TGTGCCAGCAGCTTAAATTTCGGTGAGACCCAGTACTTC. Amino acids: CASSLNFGETQYF.

The chain recombines TRBV27 with TRBJ1-1, with D possibly TRBD1 on 5 matching bases. CDR1 and CDR2 (germline): MNHEY, SMNVEV (reference sequence). V lost 1 base, J lost 0 bases, and 9 bases lay in between. The CDR3 sequence is 15 residues long. CDR3 DNA: TGTGCCAGCAGTTTATTACCAGGGATGAACACTGAAGCTTTCTTT. Its protein is CASSLLPGMNTEAFF.

The V call is TRBV5-1, the J call TRBJ2-1; a weak D match, TRBD1 (6 bases). The CDR3 covers 14 residues. Trimming shortened V by 2 bases and J by 4 bases, and 10 bases separated the two germline ends. Per germline, CDR1 SGHRS and CDR2 YFSETQ. This CDR3 is CASSFQQGYNEQFF. The CDR3 DNA reads TGCGCCAGCAGCTTCCAGCAGGGGTACAATGAGCAGTTCTTC.

V usage is TRBV29-1 and J usage is TRBJ1-2, with 10 bases identical to TRBD1. The V segment lost 4 bases and the J segment 8 bases; nucleotides outside the gene matches: 13. The V gene's germline CDR1 is SQVTM and CDR2 ANQGSEA. This CDR3 is built from 15 residues. In nucleotides, the CDR3 is TGCAGCGTTGGTGGGTTTGGGACAGGGGCTCGCGGCTACACCTTC. The encoded protein is CSVGGFGTGARGYTF.

Only a few counts were recorded for this clone. The chain uses TRBV2 and TRBJ1-1, with D possibly matching TRBD1 (6 bases). Trimming shortened V by 7 bases and J by 0 bases, and 12 bases separated the two germline ends. Germline V gene sequence: CDR1 SNHLY, CDR2 FYNNEI. This CDR3 is 14 amino acids long. As DNA, the CDR3 is TGTGCCAGCAAACAGGGCAAAATGAACACTGAAGCTTTCTTT. Translating gives CASKQGKMNTEAFF. Supplemented by reference TRBV2 and TRBJ1-1, the full variable domain reads EPEVTQTPSHQVTQMGQEVILRCVPISNHLYFYWYRQILGQKVEFLVSFYNNEISEKSEIFDDQFSVERPDGSNFTLKIRSTKLEDSAMYFCASKQGKMNTEAFFGQGTRLTVV.

J is TRBJ1-1 and V is TRBV9; D is uncertain. Looked up from germline, CDR1 is SGDLS and CDR2 is YYNGEE. The V end lost 0 bases, the J end lost 0 bases, and 9 bases lay between the germline ends. The CDR3 runs 15 residues. CDR3 sequence reads: CASSVAGRMNTEAFF. The CDR3 nucleotides are TGTGCCAGCAGCGTAGCTGGCAGAATGAACACTGAAGCTTTCTTT.

The V and J genes are TRBV2 and TRBJ2-5, with 12 bases fitting TRBD2. Trimming removed 6 bases from V and 6 bases from J; junction bases left unmatched: 8. In germline, CDR1 is SNHLY, CDR2 FYNNEI. The CDR3 has 15 residues. CDR3 bases: TGTGCCAGCAGAGCTAGCGGGGGGGCGTTCCAGACCCAGTACTTC. As protein: CASRASGGAFQTQYF.

V and J are TRBV9 and TRBJ1-3; D remains ambiguous. V was cut by 0 bases and J by 11 bases, with 9 bases left in between. Germline CDR1 and CDR2: SGDLS and YYNGEE. The CDR3 is 12 residues long. CDR3 coding DNA: TGTGCCAGCAGCGTAGACCAACTACCCATATATTTT. This sequence encodes CASSVDQLPIYF.

This clone was seen more than once but under ten times. This rearrangement joins TRBV5-6 to TRBJ1-4; D possibly corresponds to TRBD1 (5 bases). The V end lost 0 bases, the J end lost 8 bases, and 11 bases lay between the germline ends. Per germline, CDR1 SGHDT and CDR2 YYEEEE. CDR3 length: 14 residues. Here the CDR3 reads CASSLGPGHEKLFF. CDR3 DNA: TGTGCCAGCAGCTTGGGGCCAGGGCACGAAAAACTGTTTTTT.

This clone was seen more than once but under ten times. V gene TRBV7-9 combines with J gene TRBJ1-5, with D perhaps TRBD1 (5 bases). The CDR3 contains 14 residues. Germline loops: CDR1 SEHNR, CDR2 FQNEAQ (reference sequence). V lost 5 bases and J lost 6, with 14 bases in between. Here the CDR3 DNA reads TGTGCCAGCAGCCTGGGGGGGTCGGGTCAGCCCCAGCATTTT. Encoded protein: CASSLGGSGQPQHF.

CDR3 in amino acids: CASSFSEETQYF. CDR3 nucleotides: TGCGCCAGCAGCTTTTCGGAAGAGACCCAGTACTTC. The rearrangement links TRBV5-1 to TRBJ2-5; D is undetermined. The CDR3 has 12 amino acids. V lost 2 bases and J lost 3, with 5 bases in between. Germline V gene lookup returns CDR1 SGHRS and CDR2 YFSETQ.

The chain uses TRBV29-1 and TRBJ1-1; D gene unclear. This CDR3 has 11 amino acids. The germline CDR1 and CDR2 sequences are SQVTM and ANQGSEA. The germline V and J ends were trimmed by 2 bases and 8 bases, with 9 bases remaining between them. CDR3 coding DNA: TGCAGCGTTGAATACATCAACGAAGCTTTCTTT. Its translation: CSVEYINEAFF.

This clone was picked up a small number of times. J is TRBJ1-4 and V is TRBV21-1. TRBV21-1 is marked as a pseudogene. CDR3 length: 17 residues. CDR3 amino acids: CASSKWCREDTNEKLFF. The CDR3 nucleotides are TGTGCCAGCAGCAAATGGTGCAGGGAGGACACTAATGAAAAACTGTTTTTT.

This clone has more than one count but fewer than ten. This sequence joins TRBV2 and TRBJ2-2; 8 bases line up with TRBD1. This CDR3 has 15 amino acids. The ends lost 0 bases at V and 7 bases at J; junction bases unmatched: 4. The germline gives CDR1 SNHLY, CDR2 FYNNEI. The CDR3 nucleotides are TGTGCCAGCAGTGAAGCCCAGGGGGCACTCGGGGAGCTGTTTTTT. This translates into CASSEAQGALGELFF. The full variable domain, completed using reference TRBV2 and TRBJ2-2, is EPEVTQTPSHQVTQMGQEVILRCVPISNHLYFYWYRQILGQKVEFLVSFYNNEISEKSEIFDDQFSVERPDGSNFTLKIRSTKLEDSAMYFCASSEAQGALGELFFGEGSRLTVL.

This chain connects TRBV9 to TRBJ2-3, with TRBD1 as a possible D gene (5 bases). V gave up 3 bases and J gave up 0 bases, with 11 bases separating them. This CDR3 comprises 15 residues. Germline values: CDR1 SGDLS, CDR2 YYNGEE. CDR3 amino acids: CASSADRASTDTQYF. The CDR3 nucleotides read TGTGCCAGCAGCGCTGACAGAGCTAGCACAGATACGCAGTATTTT.

The genes are TRBV19 and TRBJ2-7; 11 nucleotides line up with TRBD2. Germline CDR1 and CDR2: LNHDA and SQIVND (reference sequence). With 6 bases clipped from V and 3 bases from J, the junction kept 7 bases outside the gene matches. The CDR3 sequence is 15 residues long. The CDR3 nucleotides are TGTGCCAGTAGACTAGCGGGGGATAGAAACTACGAGCAGTACTTC. Translation: CASRLAGDRNYEQYF.

The rearrangement links TRBV18 to TRBJ2-1; 10 positions match TRBD1. V was pared by 3 bases and J by 6 bases, with 5 bases of the junction left unmatched. The CDR3 runs to 15 residues. CDR1 is KGHSH and CDR2 is LQKENI in the germline V gene. CDR3 sequence: CASSPGQGSFNEQFF. CDR3 DNA: TGTGCCAGCTCACCGGGACAGGGGTCTTTCAATGAGCAGTTCTTC.

The rearrangement links TRBV29-1 to TRBJ2-1; TRBD2 agrees at 15 bases. This CDR3 has 17 amino acids. Trimming took 3 bases from V and 3 from J; bases not matched to a gene: 6. Germline assignment: CDR1 SQVTM and CDR2 ANQGSEA. The CDR3 protein is CSVDGTSGGTNYNEQFF. The CDR3 DNA sequence: TGCAGCGTTGACGGGACTAGCGGGGGGACCAACTACAATGAGCAGTTCTTC.

This clone was observed a handful of times. The chain carries TRBV7-2 and TRBJ2-7; 9 bases agree with TRBD2. CDR1 is SGHTA, CDR2 FQGNSA, per germline. The trim removed 0 bases at V and 6 bases at J, leaving 3 bases unmatched. CDR3 length equals 14 residues. CDR3 loop: CASSLAAGGLEQYF. The CDR3 nucleotides read TGTGCCAGCAGCTTAGCAGCGGGGGGTCTCGAGCAGTACTTC.

As concerns this clone: Additional DNA sequences in this sample encode the identical CDR3. The rearrangement joins TRBV9 to TRBJ2-5, with 10 nucleotides matching TRBD2. CDR3 length: 15 residues. V gave up 2 bases and J gave up 1 base; unmatched junction bases: 2. Germline V gene sequence: CDR1 SGDLS, CDR2 YYNGEE. The CDR3 DNA reads TGTGCCAGCAGCGTCTCTAGCGGGGGCCAAGAGACCCAGTACTTC. Translating it yields CASSVSSGGQETQYF.